Listed below are T cell receptor beta chains from one sample, sequenced in a study of blood T cell repertoires in COVID-19. The table came from immunoSEQ multiplex PCR; TCRdb's copy has only in-frame clones and leaves some out. Of 190,000 or so clones listed, 70% to 90% were seen once; the top ten hold approximately 4%. Sequencing input: peripheral blood. The source is a woman in her thirties with acute or convalescent COVID-19. Each CDR3 is given with its conserved first and last residue. A D gene is named only where the DNA matches it firmly. Clone size appears in some rows only: once, few, many, or a class for an expanded clone.

clone_size	j_call	d_call	v_call	cdr3_nt	cdr3_aa
.	TRBJ2-1	.	TRBV2	TGTGCCAGCACGACTAGATACCACAATGAGCAGTTCTTC	CASTTRYHNEQFF
.	TRBJ1-2	TRBD1	TRBV29-1	TGCAGCGTTGATGGGACAGGGGGTAGGGGCTACACCTTC	CSVDGTGGRGYTF
.	TRBJ2-1	.	TRBV2	TGTGCCAGCGGAGAGGAGGGCTCCCACAATGAGCAGTTCTTC	CASGEEGSHNEQFF
.	TRBJ2-3	.	TRBV6-2/TRBV6-3	TGTGCCAGCAGTTACTCCCCCCGGATCGGGAGTGTAGATACGCAGTATTTT	CASSYSPRIGSVDTQYF
.	TRBJ1-2	.	TRBV7-8	TGTGCCAGCAGCAACGGCGGCGTACAGGTTTATGGCTACACCTTC	CASSNGGVQVYGYTF
few	TRBJ2-7	TRBD2	TRBV18	TGTGCCAGCTCCCAGGGGACTAGCTACGAGCAGTACTTC	CASSQGTSYEQYF
once	TRBJ2-3	.	TRBV4-2	TGTGCCAGCAGCCACGGGCGGACTTTAAAAGATACGCAGTATTTT	CASSHGRTLKDTQYF
few	TRBJ2-7	TRBD1	TRBV28	TGTGCCAGCTTAGACAGGGCCTCCTACGAGCAGTACTTC	CASLDRASYEQYF
once	TRBJ1-3	.	TRBV2	TGTGCCAGCAGTGTCCGGTCCGGGTTGGACACCATATATTTT	CASSVRSGLDTIYF
.	TRBJ2-7	.	TRBV3-1/TRBV3-2	TGTGCCAGCAGCCAACTTTCGGGGGGCAGGTATGCCGAGCAGTACTTC	CASSQLSGGRYAEQYF
.	TRBJ2-2	TRBD2	TRBV6-5	TGTGCCAGCAGAGCTGCGGGAGGCGGGGAGCTGTTTTTT	CASRAAGGGELFF
.	TRBJ2-1	TRBD2	TRBV5-1	TGCGCCAGCAGCCAGGGACTAGCCAACAATGAGCAGTTCTTC	CASSQGLANNEQFF
.	TRBJ2-2	.	TRBV5-4	TGTGCCAGCCGGGCGGACTTAGGTGGAACCGGGGAGCTGTTTTTT	CASRADLGGTGELFF
.	TRBJ2-3	TRBD2	TRBV3-1/TRBV3-2	TGTGCCAGCAGCCCGGGACTAGCGGTAGATACGCAGTATTTT	CASSPGLAVDTQYF
once	TRBJ1-2	.	TRBV7-9	TGTGCCAGCCGAGACATCTCCTATGGCTACACCTTC	CASRDISYGYTF
.	TRBJ2-2	.	TRBV5-4	TGTGCCAGCAGCTCCCCATTCACCGGGGAGCTGTTTTTT	CASSSPFTGELFF
.	TRBJ1-2	TRBD1	TRBV5-4	TGTGCCAGCAGCGTAATGGGACAGACTTATGGCTACACCTTC	CASSVMGQTYGYTF